Below are 5 T cell receptor beta chains sequenced from a single sample in a study of TIL therapy for anti-PD-1-resistant metastatic lung cancer (dated by TCRdb to about 2021). Using bias-controlled multiplex PCR with the immunoSEQ v3 hsTCRB kit, the TCR beta CDR3 regions were amplified from genomic DNA. In its TCRdb copy, this immuneACCESS table keeps in-frame sequences only and misses some clones. Where compared with another copy, unresolved V genes explain less than half of these, and the others have no known cause. The sample table contains some 57,000 clones; only one count was recorded for roughly 84% of them. Just over 2.5% of the sample goes to the ten largest clones. The intended sense of this specimen's time point label: pre-treatment sample, taken before nivolumab and TIL therapy. Source: blood, taken at baseline. These receptors all stem from a person aged 25-80 years with non-small cell lung cancer.

This chain joins TRBV5-1 and TRBJ1-1; TRBD1 agrees at 8 bases. The ends lost 4 bases at V and 10 bases at J; junction bases unmatched: 9. The CDR3 contains 13 residues. Germline assignment: CDR1 SGHRS and CDR2 YFSETQ. The CDR3 region is CASSAGQVTGAFF. The CDR3 DNA follows: TGCGCCAGCAGCGCGGGACAGGTTACGGGAGCTTTCTTT.

This chain uses TRBV5-5 with TRBJ2-3, with D perhaps being TRBD1 or TRBD2 (5 bases each). The CDR3 is made up of 18 amino acids. CDR1 and CDR2 (germline): SGHKS, YYEKEE (reference sequence). V lost 2 bases and J 2 bases, leaving 21 bases between the germline ends. CDR3 sequence: CASSFRRGDRENTDTQYF. The CDR3 DNA sequence: TGTGCCAGCAGCTTCCGACGAGGGGATCGCGAAAACACAGATACGCAGTATTTT.

The J gene is TRBJ1-5, the V gene TRBV4-2; possibly TRBD1 for D (6 bases). Per germline, CDR1 LGHNA and CDR2 YNFKEQ. V was cut by 1 base and J by 7 bases, with 14 bases left in between. This CDR3 is built from 15 residues. The CDR3 is CASSQVTQGRQPQHF. CDR3 in DNA: TGTGCCAGCAGCCAAGTCACACAGGGACGACAGCCCCAGCATTTT.

The chain employs TRBV9 and TRBJ2-2; D may be TRBD1 or TRBD2 (5 bases each). CDR1 and CDR2 from the germline V gene are SGDLS and YYNGEE. V lost 8 bases, J lost 9 bases, and 17 bases lay in between. This CDR3 contains 13 residues. CDR3 nucleotides: TGTGCCAGTGGGACCCCGAATACGCGGGAGCTGTTTTTT. Protein sequence: CASGTPNTRELFF.

This clone has only one observation. The chain is built from TRBV9 and TRBJ2-3; D may be TRBD1 or TRBD2 (5 bases each). V was shortened by 4 bases and J by 2 bases, with 17 bases between the two germline ends. Germline CDR1 SGDLS, CDR2 YYNGEE. CDR3 length: 16 amino acids. CDR3 DNA sequence: TGTGCCAGCAGCCCTGGGACGGCGGCAAACACAGATACGCAGTATTTT. Translating it yields CASSPGTAANTDTQYF.